This T cell receptor (beta chain) was observed in a study of neurological immune-mediated disorders. Findings of the study overall: Patients with HTLV-1-associated myelopathy had the highest level of TCR clonal expansion, whereas patients with multiple sclerosis had the lowest level, falling beneath the level found in healthy controls.

TCRdb recomputed calls from the 5' RACE reads with MiXCR, one row per CDR3 protein. The sample includes some 60,000 distinct CDR3 sequences, about 10% of them seen just once. Germline CDR1 reads SGHRS; CDR2 reads YFSETQ. Deletions cut 4 bases from V and 6 bases from J, with 18 bases between. The CDR3 extends over 15 amino acids. This clonotype was seen a few times. Its matching antigen is unknown. Time point meaning: longitudinal time-point 1 (baseline). The chain employs TRBV5-1 and TRBJ2-3; either TRBD1 or TRBD2 may supply D (5 bases each). Sequenced: PBMCs. The TCR was taken from a male donor with HTLV-1-associated myelopathy (HAM/TSP). The CDR3 sequence is CASSPRKPREDTQYF. CDR3 nucleotide sequence: TGCGCCAGCAGCCCTAGAAAACCCAGGGAGGATACGCAGTATTTT.